This TCR beta chain was identified during a study of cytomegalovirus exposure and HLA in healthy donors. About this clone itself: Its antigen is as yet unknown.

The study's findings and limits: Later work found that TCR association rates differed between HLA loci; DRB1 had the most and HLA-C the fewest.

PCR used 60 Vbeta primers and 13 Jbeta primers. Clones were read by immunoSEQ multiplex PCR, and TCRdb kept only the in-frame ones, dropping some. Of 160,000 or so clones in the sample, approximately 82% are singletons; the top ten hold 1.1% to 1.5%. Germline V lookup: CDR1 SNHLY, CDR2 FYNNEI. The germline V and J ends were trimmed by 2 bases and 7 bases, with 12 bases remaining between them. The CDR3 extends over 15 amino acids. The TCR was taken from a male donor in good health and CMV-seronegative. The chain couples TRBV2 to TRBJ1-6, with TRBD1 as a possible D gene (6 bases). The sample taken for sequencing was PBMCs. CDR3 sequence reads: CASSETGGWNSPLHF. CDR3 nucleotides: TGTGCCAGCAGTGAAACGGGGGGCTGGAATTCACCCCTCCACTTT.